This T cell receptor beta chain was profiled in a study of cytomegalovirus exposure and HLA in healthy donors. V was cut by 7 bases and J by 4 bases, with 13 bases left in between. The length of the CDR3 is 14 residues. Germline lookup yields CDR1 LNHDA and CDR2 SQIVND (reference sequence). This PCR relied on a set of 60 Vbeta primers and 13 Jbeta primers. Clones were sequenced by immunoSEQ multiplex PCR, and TCRdb holds only the in-frame ones, with some missing. Among about 210,000 clones, 87% were seen once, and the ten largest hold around 0.99%. The rearrangement joins TRBV19 to TRBJ2-2; no clear D. This TCR derives from a boy aged 2 to 10 in good health and CMV-seronegative. Sequencing used PBMCs. The CDR3 loop reads CASTETPLTGELFF. For the CDR3, the DNA is TGTGCCAGTACCGAGACTCCTCTCACCGGGGAGCTGTTTTTT.